The clone carrying this T cell receptor (beta chain) was counted a few times. The sample comes from a study of control samples from healthy donors and cancer patients. Data came from immunoSEQ multiplex PCR; TCRdb stores just in-frame clones and leaves some out. The sample has around 100,000 clones, around 89% seen once. The sequenced sample consisted of PBMCs. This TCR derives from a man in his 60s with lung cancer.

The CDR3 sequence: CASSQAPGQGYGYTF. In DNA, the CDR3 is TGTGCCAGCAGCCAAGCCCCGGGACAGGGGTACGGCTACACCTTC. The genes are TRBV3-1 (or the pseudogene TRBV3-2) and TRBJ1-2; 10 positions agree with TRBD1. The germline V gene encodes CDR1 LGHDT and CDR2 YNNKEL (reference sequence). The trim removed 1 base at V and 8 bases at J, leaving 7 bases unmatched. The CDR3 runs 15 residues.